The present entry profiles one T cell receptor (beta chain) with its context. It lacks a known antigen. One base away there is no much larger clone; base qualities are not given. The meaning of the sample's treatment or condition label: about 20 received Ad26.COV2.S at low or high dose, single or two shots; about five received placebo; per-sample allocation not given. For vaccine and placebo recipients, repertoires were sequenced using samples collected on day 63 after the first injection. In Cohort 1b, roughly 26 adults aged 18-55 years were enrolled at a single site in Boston, USA, between 29 July and 7 August 2020. Ad26.COV2.S was a replication-incompetent adenovirus type 26 vector that expressed a prefusion-stabilized SARS-CoV-2 spike protein derived from the original Wuhan strain. The sample comes from a study of Ad26.COV2.S vaccination and SARS-CoV-2 variants (dated by TCRdb to the early 2020s). Background for the entire study: Vaccine-arm donors came from COV1001, a multicentre, randomized, double-blind, placebo-controlled phase I-IIa trial of Ad26.COV2.S in healthy adults. Ad26.COV2.S was administered intramuscularly at 5 x 10^10 or 1 x 10^11 viral particles, either as a single shot or as two shots given 56 days apart. TCRbeta repertoire sequencing served as the tool for gauging how specific and how broad the SARS-CoV-2-reactive T cell receptors were following Ad26.COV2.S vaccination. A total of roughly 32 samples were included in the TCR-sequenced set, comprising around 19 Ad26.COV2.S vaccine recipients, 5 placebo recipients and 8 SARS-CoV-2 convalescent individuals. Participants in the trial were split at random into five groups of five each, receiving low-dose or high-dose Ad26.COV2.S once or twice, or else placebo on both occasions. Investigators did not know the trial group allocation while performing experiments and assessing outcomes. Paper-wide results and their limitations: Vaccine and placebo recipients had comparable non-spike TCR breadth, which fits with the vaccine containing only spike. The study lacked the statistical power to compare responses across vaccine doses or regimens. Higher spike-specific TCR breadth was observed in Ad26.COV2.S recipients than in placebo recipients (P = 0.0014). After vaccination, spike-specific CD8+ and CD4+ T cell responses were reported to show substantial breadth. According to the authors, total T cell responses may have been underestimated by the TCR breadth and depth analyses.

The immunoSEQ Assay was used to sequence TCRbeta CDR3 regions. After extraction, genomic DNA underwent amplification by bias-controlled multiplex PCR, followed by high-throughput sequencing. The authors processed their data as follows. Collapsing and filtering of sequences were performed to quantify the absolute abundance of each unique TCRbeta CDR3 region. T cell fraction was estimated by normalizing TCRbeta template counts to usable DNA, with usable DNA measured through amplification of reference genes found in all nucleated cells. Repertoire TCRs were annotated as SARS-CoV-2-specific when V gene, CDR3 amino acid sequence and J gene were exactly matched to a known reactive TCR set. The reference SARS-CoV-2 TCR set was obtained from MIRA and was filtered for enrichment in COVID-19-positive ImmuneCODE repertoires, whereby public or cross-reactive TCRs were removed. Using the MIRA antigens, annotated TCRs were further analysed by specific ORF or by position within an ORF. Depth was the summed frequency of annotated unique rearrangements, while breadth was defined as annotated unique rearrangements over total unique productive rearrangements. Group comparisons of TCR breadth used two-sided Wilcoxon rank-sum tests. TCRdb stores this immuneACCESS table with in-frame sequences only. Part of the clones is absent; in the studies checked, under half of the shortfall reflects unresolved V genes, and no reason is known for the rest. The D gene and trimming were derived from the DNA, and the V and J assignments and clone size from that table. This sample lists 400,000 to 450,000 clones; 90% were detected once. About 12% of the sample lies in the top ten.

This TCR came from a person aged 18-60 years who received the Ad26.COV2.S COVID-19 vaccine or a placebo. Sequenced here: peripheral blood, sampled in a trial of Ad26.COV2.S vaccine versus placebo.

The CDR3 amino acid sequence is: CASSQNRGQTYNSPLHF. The DNA is TGTGCCAGCAGCCAGAACAGGGGGCAGACATATAATTCACCCCTCCACTTT. The sequence links TRBV7-6 to TRBJ1-6, with 9 central nucleotides matching TRBD1. Compared with germline, V lacks 5 bases and J lacks 4 bases; bases without a gene match: 9. CDR1 is given as SGHVS and CDR2 as FNYEAQ, both from the germline V gene. Measured from the cysteine to the phenylalanine, the CDR3 is 17 residues long. Kept here is only the CDR3 DNA, which spans 51 bases and is read in frame from base 1.